This paragraph reports one T cell receptor (beta chain). The antigen remains unidentified. CDR1 is MNHEY, CDR2 SMNVEV, per germline (reference sequence). CDR3 size: 13 residues. The germline V and J ends were trimmed by 4 bases and 4 bases, with 10 bases remaining between them. In the PCR, 60 Vbeta and 13 Jbeta primers were used. Clones were read by immunoSEQ multiplex PCR, and TCRdb kept only the in-frame ones, dropping some. The sample lists about 110,000 clones; around 74% were seen once. This sample is drawn from a study of cytomegalovirus exposure and HLA in healthy donors. The study, taken as a whole, reports: Listed as cytomegalovirus-associated were approximately 160 TCR beta chains.

The specimen sequenced was PBMCs. This clonotype was sampled from a woman aged 40 to 50 in good health and CMV-seropositive. The V call is TRBV27, the J call TRBJ1-2; D might be TRBD1 (5 bases). The CDR3 nucleotides read TGTGCCAGCAGTTCCGCCGGGGGCTATGGCTACACCTTC. It encodes CASSSAGGYGYTF.